The rows below give T cell receptor beta chains drawn from one sample of a study of identical twins. TCRdb reprocessed the 5' RACE reads via MiXCR and lists one record per CDR3 protein. Of some 1,700,000 distinct CDR3 sequences listed, roughly a third are singletons. Sequencing was carried out using cord blood. The receptors were gathered from a newborn girl in good health. Each CDR3 is given with its conserved first and last residue. Each record gives: clone size, D gene, J gene, V gene, CDR3 protein, CDR3 DNA. A D gene is named only where the DNA matches it firmly. Some rows mark clone size as missing; the rest say once, few, many or name a class of expanded clone.

few | - | TRBJ1-6 | TRBV28 | CASTLSPQGVQLNSPLHF | TGTGCCAGCACCCTTTCCCCACAGGGAGTCCAACTAAATTCACCCCTCCACTTT
- | - | TRBJ2-7 | TRBV5-1 | CASSLAKNYGQYF | TGCGCCAGCAGCTTGGCAAAAAACTACGGGCAGTACTTC
- | TRBD1 | TRBJ1-2 | TRBV6-1 | CASTLDRGYGGYTF | TGTGCCAGCACCCTGGACAGGGGGTATGGTGGCTACACCTTC
few | - | TRBJ2-7 | TRBV5-6 | CASSLRFRDGEQYF | TGTGCCAGCAGCTTGCGGTTTCGAGATGGCGAGCAGTACTTC
few | - | TRBJ1-2 | TRBV28 | CASSPSGGPRGMAYGYTF | TGTGCCAGCAGTCCATCCGGAGGTCCCAGGGGTATGGCGTATGGCTACACCTTC
- | - | TRBJ1-6 | TRBV6-2/TRBV6-3 | CASSYYETLDNSPLHF | TGTGCCAGCAGTTACTACGAGACGCTGGATAATTCACCCCTCCACTTT
once | TRBD1 | TRBJ1-1 | TRBV5-1 | CASSWGDRGTSDTEAFF | TGCGCCAGCAGCTGGGGGGACAGGGGGACTTCTGACACTGAAGCTTTCTTT
- | TRBD1 | TRBJ2-3 | TRBV20-1 | CSARRHRGRGDTQYF | TGCAGTGCTCGGCGTCACAGGGGGCGAGGAGATACGCAGTATTTT
- | - | TRBJ1-2 | TRBV27 | CASSLTQASYGYTF | TGTGCCAGCAGTTTAACTCAGGCTTCCTATGGCTACACCTTC
few | - | TRBJ2-1 | TRBV7-9 | CASSQGKGRYNEQFF | TGTGCCAGCAGCCAAGGAAAAGGAAGGTACAATGAGCAGTTCTTC
few | TRBD1 | TRBJ1-5 | TRBV2 | CTSSRQGAGMGNQPQHF | TGTACCAGCAGTCGACAGGGCGCTGGGATGGGCAATCAGCCCCAGCATTTT
- | - | TRBJ2-2 | TRBV27 | CASSFVAFNTGELFF | TGTGCCAGCAGTTTCGTGGCGTTCAACACCGGGGAGCTGTTTTTT
many | TRBD1 | TRBJ2-5 | TRBV20-1 | CSAPRTGQETQYF | TGCAGTGCCCCGCGGACAGGGCAAGAGACCCAGTACTTC
- | - | TRBJ2-1 | TRBV12-3/TRBV12-4 | CASSLTWTRNEQFF | TGTGCCAGCAGTTTAACCTGGACACGAAATGAGCAGTTCTTC
- | - | TRBJ1-1 | TRBV20-1 | CRPTTAMNTEAFF | TGCAGGCCTACGACAGCAATGAACACTGAAGCTTTCTTT
few | TRBD1 | TRBJ1-4 | TRBV29-1 | CSAGDRGEKLFF | TGCAGCGCCGGGGACAGGGGGGAAAAACTGTTTTTT
- | - | TRBJ2-5 | TRBV20-1 | CSARDYEGKETQYF | TGCAGTGCTAGAGATTATGAGGGGAAGGAGACCCAGTACTTC
- | - | TRBJ2-7 | TRBV27 | CASSRSQNREQYF | TGTGCCAGCAGCCGAAGCCAGAATCGGGAGCAGTACTTC
few | - | TRBJ2-1 | TRBV5-1 | CASSPRGCGTTYNEQFF | TGCGCCAGCAGCCCCCGGGGTTGCGGGACGACGTACAATGAGCAGTTCTTC
- | - | TRBJ2-7 | TRBV7-8 | CASSYRDGPTYEQYF | TGTGCCAGCAGTTACCGGGACGGACCAACCTACGAGCAGTACTTC
few | - | TRBJ2-2 | TRBV4-1 | CASSRTLDRANTGELFF | TGCGCCAGCAGTAGAACCTTGGACCGCGCGAACACCGGGGAGCTGTTTTTT
- | - | TRBJ2-1 | TRBV24-1 | CATSGKQGLGESSYNEQFF | TGTGCCACCAGTGGTAAGCAGGGGCTAGGGGAGAGTTCCTACAATGAGCAGTTCTTC
many | - | TRBJ2-6 | TRBV12-3/TRBV12-4 | CASSFQGSGANVLTF | TGTGCCAGCAGTTTCCAGGGCTCTGGGGCCAACGTCCTGACTTTC
- | TRBD1 | TRBJ1-2 | TRBV14 | CASAPRDRGYGYTF | TGTGCCAGCGCCCCTCGGGACAGGGGATATGGCTACACCTTC
- | - | TRBJ1-4 | TRBV6-1 | CASSEAQRLSTNEKLFF | TGTGCCAGCAGTGAAGCGCAGCGGTTATCAACTAATGAAAAACTGTTTTTT
- | - | TRBJ1-1 | TRBV5-1 | CASSPKTGNTEAFF | TGCGCCAGCAGCCCGAAAACAGGGAACACTGAAGCTTTCTTT
many | - | TRBJ2-1 | TRBV5-1 | CASSLPSSDEQFF | TGCGCCAGCAGCTTGCCTAGCAGTGATGAGCAGTTCTTC
- | TRBD1 | TRBJ2-2 | TRBV28 | CASKPGGSAGELFF | TGTGCCTCAAAGCCAGGGGGAAGTGCCGGGGAGCTGTTTTTT
- | TRBD2 | TRBJ2-1 | TRBV20-1 | CSARDPAGVDEQFF | TGCAGTGCAAGGGACCCAGCGGGAGTCGATGAGCAGTTCTTC
- | TRBD2 | TRBJ2-7 | TRBV2 | CASSETGLAYEEYF | TGTGCCAGCAGTGAAACCGGACTAGCCTACGAGGAGTACTTC
few | - | TRBJ2-1 | TRBV15 | CATSRDSTRGHNEQFF | TGTGCCACCAGCAGAGATTCCACGCGGGGGCACAATGAGCAGTTCTTC
- | TRBD1 | TRBJ2-5 | TRBV12-3/TRBV12-4 | CASSNGQGQKETQYF | TGTGCCAGCAGTAACGGACAGGGACAGAAAGAGACCCAGTACTTC
- | TRBD1 | TRBJ2-2 | TRBV4-1 | CASSQDEDRENTGELFF | TGCGCCAGCAGCCAAGATGAGGACAGGGAGAACACCGGGGAGCTGTTTTTT
- | TRBD1 | TRBJ1-2 | TRBV7-9 | CASSLVHTRDRDSNYGYTF | TGTGCCAGCAGCTTAGTTCACACCCGGGACAGGGATTCTAACTATGGCTACACCTTC
few | TRBD2 | TRBJ2-4 | TRBV4-2 | CASSQDAAGGAYF | TGTGCCAGCAGCCAAGATGCCGCGGGAGGGGCGTACTTC
few | TRBD1 | TRBJ1-1 | TRBV20-1 | CSASKTGSTEAFF | TGCAGTGCCTCTAAGACAGGGAGCACTGAAGCTTTCTTT
few | TRBD2 | TRBJ2-7 | TRBV4-1 | CASSQDLGLGSHEQYF | TGCGCCAGCAGCCAAGATCTGGGACTAGGTTCCCACGAGCAGTACTTC
few | - | TRBJ2-5 | TRBV21-1 | CASSNFHSFATQYF | TGTGCCAGCAGCAATTTCCACAGTTTTGCGACCCAGTACTTC
- | - | TRBJ2-1 | TRBV4-1 | CASSQVGRSNEQFF | TGCGCCAGCAGCCAAGTCGGCCGTTCTAATGAGCAGTTCTTC
- | - | TRBJ1-1 | TRBV4-2 | CASSQERRGSAFF | TGTGCCAGCAGCCAAGAGAGGCGAGGCAGCGCTTTCTTT
- | TRBD2 | TRBJ2-1 | TRBV20-1 | CSARPSGTSGFREQFF | TGCAGTGCTAGACCCTCCGGGACTAGCGGGTTTAGGGAGCAGTTCTTC
few | TRBD2 | TRBJ2-1 | TRBV28 | CASSYRDYPRYNEQFF | TGTGCCAGCAGTTACCGGGACTACCCTCGGTACAATGAGCAGTTCTTC
- | TRBD1 | TRBJ1-4 | TRBV20-1 | CGAAPGQLNEKLFF | TGCGGTGCTGCCCCGGGACAGCTTAATGAAAAACTGTTTTTT
many | TRBD1 | TRBJ1-5 | TRBV24-1 | CATTEVRGQSNQPQHF | TGTGCCACCACCGAGGTTCGGGGACAGAGCAATCAGCCCCAGCATTTT